One sample yielded the 25 T cell receptor beta chains listed below, sequenced in a study of blood T cell repertoires in COVID-19. Some clones are missing from TCRdb's copy, which holds only in-frame ones; the method was immunoSEQ multiplex PCR. The sample gives over 150,000 clones, approximately 87% of which show up once; about 20% is in the top ten. The specimen sequenced was peripheral blood. These receptor sequences come from a man between 65 and 85 years old with active or convalescent COVID-19.

The chain links TRBV30 to TRBJ1-2; D gene uncertain. This CDR3 contains 12 residues. Germline CDR1 GTSNPN, CDR2 SVGIG (reference sequence). Trimming stripped 4 bases from V and 0 bases from J, with 6 bases between. The CDR3 DNA follows: TGTGCCTGGACCTCTCCTAACTATGGCTACACCTTC. Translating gives CAWTSPNYGYTF.

The V and J genes are TRBV19 and TRBJ1-3; 8 bases match TRBD1. This CDR3 has 14 amino acids. The ends lost 8 bases at V and 0 bases at J; junction bases unmatched: 3. Germline-derived CDR1 and CDR2 are LNHDA and SQIVND (reference sequence). The CDR3 spells CASRTGRSGNTIYF. DNA for the CDR3: TGTGCCAGTCGGACAGGGCGCTCTGGAAACACCATATATTTT. Supplemented by reference TRBV19 and TRBJ1-3, the full variable domain reads DGGITQSPKYLFRKEGQNVTLSCEQNLNHDAMYWYRQDPGQGLRLIYYSQIVNDFQKGDIAEGYSVSREKKESFPLTVTSAQKNPTAFYLCASRTGRSGNTIYFGEGSWLTVV.

This clone was seen only once. V is TRBV6-5 and J is TRBJ1-3; D call uncertain. The germline V gene has CDR1 MNHEY and CDR2 SVGAGI. V was pared by 8 bases and J by 2 bases, with 16 bases between. CDR3 size: 15 residues. CDR3 sequence reads: CASLPAYEPGNTIYF. CDR3 sequence (DNA): TGTGCCAGCCTCCCCGCTTATGAGCCTGGAAACACCATATATTTT.

The chain uses TRBV18 and TRBJ1-2, with TRBD1 identical over 11 bases. Germline assignment: CDR1 KGHSH and CDR2 LQKENI. The CDR3 covers 17 residues. V lost 3 bases and J lost 1; bases outside the gene matches: 7. The CDR3 is CASSPRDRGTNNYGYTF. The CDR3 bases are TGTGCCAGCTCACCCCGGGACAGGGGGACTAATAACTATGGCTACACCTTC.

The chain has TRBV7-9 and TRBJ1-5; unclear D gene. CDR1 and CDR2 from the germline V gene are SEHNR and FQNEAQ (reference sequence). The CDR3 consists of 18 residues. Trimming cost V 2 bases and J 0 bases, with 17 bases left between them. CDR3 sequence (DNA): TGTGCCAGCAGCTTAATGGGTAGCGGGCTGAATAGCAATCAGCCCCAGCATTTT. Amino acids: CASSLMGSGLNSNQPQHF.

The rearrangement joins TRBV12-3 or TRBV12-4 to TRBJ1-1; possibly TRBD1 for D (5 bases). Trimming removed 5 bases at V and 8 bases at J, with 9 bases between. This CDR3 region has 11 residues. This chain's CDR3 is CASSKGHEAFF. DNA for the CDR3: TGTGCCAGCAGTAAGGGGCACGAAGCTTTCTTT.

This chain links TRBV2 with TRBJ1-4; tentatively, D is TRBD1 (5 bases). Germline CDR1 and CDR2: SNHLY and FYNNEI. The germline V and J ends were trimmed by 3 bases and 7 bases, with 18 bases remaining between them. There are 16 residues in the CDR3. The CDR3: CASSEWAGLSGEKLFF. DNA of the CDR3: TGTGCCAGCAGTGAGTGGGCAGGGCTTAGCGGTGAAAAACTGTTTTTT.

The chain joins TRBV29-1 to TRBJ1-1; 8 positions agree with TRBD1. The CDR3 consists of 14 residues. The V gene's germline CDR1 is SQVTM and CDR2 ANQGSEA. After removal of 8 bases from V and 1 base from J, the junction contained 9 bases not matched to a gene. The CDR3 reads CSSEPGQENTEAFF. CDR3 DNA: TGCAGCTCAGAACCGGGACAGGAGAACACTGAAGCTTTCTTT. Filled out from reference TRBV29-1 and TRBJ1-1, the complete variable domain reads SAVISQKPSRDICQRGTSLTIQCQVDSQVTMMFWYRQQPGQSLTLIATANQGSEATYESGFVIDKFPISRPNLTFSTLTVSNMSPEDSSIYLCSSEPGQENTEAFFGQGTRLTVV.

The chain links TRBV27 to TRBJ1-1; D is ambiguous. Trimming stripped 6 bases from V and 0 bases from J, with 17 bases between. The CDR3 has 16 amino acids. CDR1 is MNHEY and CDR2 is SMNVEV in the germline V gene (reference sequence). CDR3 in amino acids: CASSSLKRGMNTEAFF. The CDR3 bases are TGTGCCAGCAGCTCTTTGAAGCGGGGAATGAACACTGAAGCTTTCTTT.

In its sample, this clone was seen a few times. The gene calls are TRBV19 and TRBJ2-2; 15 positions match TRBD2. V trimming: 4 bases; J trimming: 3 bases; junction bases outside the gene matches: 9. The germline V gene encodes CDR1 LNHDA and CDR2 SQIVND (reference sequence). CDR3 length equals 19 residues. The chain's CDR3 is CASSRRTSGGAKDTGELFF. The CDR3 DNA reads TGTGCCAGTAGTAGGCGGACTAGCGGGGGGGCGAAGGACACCGGGGAGCTGTTTTTT.

The gene calls are TRBV10-3 and TRBJ1-5, with D hard to call. This CDR3 has 12 amino acids. Trimming pared 8 bases from V and 0 bases from J, leaving 5 bases between. Germline lookup yields CDR1 ENHRY and CDR2 SYGVKD. CDR3 sequence: CAIGHSNQPQHF. The DNA for the CDR3 is TGTGCCATCGGGCATAGCAATCAGCCCCAGCATTTT.

The chain recombines TRBV6-6 with TRBJ2-7; TRBD1 agrees at 9 bases. Germline CDR1 reads MNHNY; CDR2 reads SVGAGI (reference sequence). Trimming removed 2 bases from V and 3 bases from J; junction bases left unmatched: 2. CDR3 length equals 14 residues. The CDR3 region has the DNA TGTGCCAGCAGTTACGGGGGACAGGGCTACGAGCAGTACTTC. Encoded protein: CASSYGGQGYEQYF.

The V and J genes are TRBV12-3 or TRBV12-4 and TRBJ1-1, with D tentatively TRBD1 (5 bases). This CDR3 contains 13 residues. Deletions cut 6 bases from V and 8 bases from J, with 16 bases between. This CDR3 is CASRHHRSREAFF. The CDR3 DNA reads TGTGCCAGCAGGCATCACAGGAGCCGAGAAGCTTTCTTT.

The chain recombines TRBV6-5 with TRBJ1-1; D perhaps matches TRBD1 (6 bases). Trimming took off 3 bases at V and 2 bases at J, with 13 bases between the two ends. Per the germline V gene, CDR1 is MNHEY and CDR2 is SVGAGI. This CDR3 is 15 amino acids long. DNA of the CDR3: TGTGCCAGCAGTTATAACCCAGGGGCAAACACTGAAGCTTTCTTT. It specifies CASSYNPGANTEAFF.

The chain has TRBV10-3 and TRBJ2-5, with a tentative D call TRBD2 (6 bases). The CDR3 totals 15 residues. V lost 3 bases and J 5 bases, leaving 16 bases between the germline ends. Germline CDR1 reads ENHRY; CDR2 reads SYGVKD. The CDR3 nucleotides are TGTGCCATCAGTGATCCGGGGGACCGAGTGGAGACCCAGTACTTC. This gives the protein CAISDPGDRVETQYF.

The chain carries TRBV6-2 or TRBV6-3 and TRBJ2-6, with TRBD1 identical over 7 bases. Germline V gene sequence: CDR1 MNHEY, CDR2 SVGEGT. The length of the CDR3 is 19 residues. The trim removed 2 bases at V and 0 bases at J, leaving 10 bases unmatched. CDR3 in amino acids: CASSYTLGTAYSGANVLTF. The CDR3 DNA is TGTGCCAGCAGTTACACTTTGGGGACAGCGTACTCTGGGGCCAACGTCCTGACTTTC.

Only one count was recorded for this clone. This sequence joins TRBV9 and TRBJ2-2; perhaps TRBD2 as D (6 bases). This CDR3 has 16 residues. Germline V gene sequence: CDR1 SGDLS, CDR2 YYNGEE. Trimming pared 1 base from V and 5 bases from J, leaving 15 bases between. The CDR3 is CASSVSEGSGTGELFF. CDR3 in DNA: TGTGCCAGCAGCGTAAGCGAGGGAAGCGGGACCGGGGAGCTGTTTTTT.

The sample holds a few counts of this clone. V and J are TRBV27 and TRBJ1-4; D is perhaps TRBD1 (6 bases). V was pared by 8 bases and J by 8 bases, with 21 bases between. The CDR3 runs 15 residues. The germline gives CDR1 MNHEY, CDR2 SMNVEV (reference sequence). The CDR3 DNA sequence: TGTGCCAGCGCGGACAGATCCCCGGTTGGGGAAAAACTGTTTTTT. Its translation: CASADRSPVGEKLFF.

V and J are TRBV3-1 (or the pseudogene TRBV3-2) and TRBJ1-1, with a weak D call TRBD1 (5 bases). The CDR3 is made up of 13 amino acids. Looked up from germline, CDR1 is LGHDT and CDR2 is YNNKEL (reference sequence). Trimming took 3 bases from V and 8 from J, leaving 13 bases between them. The CDR3 nucleotides read TGTGCCAGCAGCCAGGCCCAGGGCAGGGAAGCTTTCTTT. Translated, it gives CASSQAQGREAFF.

The CDR3: CSVRQTGGRDSPLHF. The CDR3 DNA follows: TGCAGCGTAAGACAGACAGGGGGCCGCGATTCACCCCTCCACTTT. V usage is TRBV29-1 and J usage is TRBJ1-6, with 10 bases that match TRBD1. The CDR3 spans 15 residues. The trim removed 6 bases at V and 8 bases at J, leaving 10 bases unmatched. Germline V gives CDR1 SQVTM, CDR2 ANQGSEA.

CDR3 in amino acids: CASSPDRLANTGELFF. CDR3 bases: TGTGCCAGCTCACCAGACAGGCTCGCGAACACCGGGGAGCTGTTTTTT. J is TRBJ2-2 and V is TRBV18; possibly TRBD1 for D (6 bases). V lost 2 bases, J lost 0 bases, and 10 bases lay in between. The CDR3 loop spans 16 amino acids. Germline-derived CDR1 and CDR2 are KGHSH and LQKENI.

The CDR3: CVGGDPDTEAFF. CDR3 DNA: TGTGTAGGGGGAGATCCGGACACTGAAGCTTTCTTT. The J gene is TRBJ1-1, the V gene TRBV28; a possible D gene is TRBD1 (6 bases). CDR3 length: 12 amino acids. CDR1 is MDHEN and CDR2 is SYDVKM in the germline V gene.

CDR3 bases: TGTGCCAGCAGCACTGGGACTAGCGGCCACACCGGGGAGCTGTTTTTT. This sequence encodes CASSTGTSGHTGELFF. This sequence joins TRBV13 and TRBJ2-2, with 11 bases that match TRBD2. The CDR3 totals 16 residues. Trimming at V came to 5 bases and at J to 3 bases, leaving 5 bases not matched to a gene. In germline, CDR1 is PRHDT, CDR2 FYEKMQ (reference sequence).

The genes are TRBV18 and TRBJ1-1, with TRBD1 matching over 8 bases. Germline CDR1 is KGHSH and CDR2 is LQKENI. The CDR3 is 14 amino acids. With 5 bases clipped from V and 5 bases from J, the junction kept 7 bases outside the gene matches. DNA for the CDR3: TGTGCCAGCTCATTGGGGACAGGCTGGACTGAAGCTTTCTTT. This codes for CASSLGTGWTEAFF. The full variable domain, its missing parts supplied by reference TRBV18 and TRBJ1-1, is NAGVMQNPRHLVRRRGQEARLRCSPMKGHSHVYWYRQLPEEGLKFMVYLQKENIIDESGMPKERFSAEFPKEGPSILRIQQVVRGDSAAYFCASSLGTGWTEAFFGQGTRLTVV.

The rearrangement links TRBV29-1 to TRBJ1-2; TRBD1 is a possible D gene (6 bases). Germline CDR1 reads SQVTM; CDR2 reads ANQGSEA. Trimming took off 6 bases at V and 7 bases at J, with 12 bases between the two ends. This CDR3 region has 11 residues. In nucleotides, the CDR3 is TGCAGCGTAGCAGGGGTGCTTGGCTACACCTTC. This translates into CSVAGVLGYTF.